The 4 T cell receptor beta chains below were found in one sample sequenced in a study of technical replicates of blood from several donors (dated by TCRdb to between 2016 and 2019). Libraries came from the immunoSEQ multiplex PCR assay. Here the immuneACCESS table is served through TCRdb, limited to in-frame sequences with V and J called. Missing clones are a known gap in these copies; in checked studies unresolved V genes cover under half, and the rest lacks a known reason. Recorded for this sample are roughly 72,000 clones; around 96% of them occurred a single time. The leading ten clones occupy 0.3% to 0.45% of the sample. The sample taken for sequencing was T cells isolated from PBMCs. These receptors were obtained from a human donor in good health.

The chain has TRBV7-2 and TRBJ2-1, with 14 bases aligning to TRBD2. Germline CDR1 SGHTA, CDR2 FQGNSA. J was trimmed by 9 bases and V by 8 bases; bases with no gene match: 9. The CDR3 is 15 residues long. The CDR3 DNA reads TGTGCCAGCGGAGGAGGACTAGCGGGAGGTGGTGAGCAGTTCTTC. Translation: CASGGGLAGGGEQFF.

The chain is built from TRBV6-6 and TRBJ2-3, with 9 bases identical to TRBD1. Germline V CDR1 and CDR2: MNHNY, SVGAGI (reference sequence). After removal of 2 bases from V and 4 bases from J, the junction contained 7 bases not matched to a gene. CDR3 size: 16 residues. The CDR3 DNA follows: TGTGCCAGCAGTTACCCGGGACAGGGTGAAGCAGATACGCAGTATTTT. This encodes CASSYPGQGEADTQYF.

The V gene is TRBV11-2, the J gene TRBJ2-7, with a possible D match to TRBD2 (6 bases). Germline CDR1 and CDR2: SGHAT and FQNNGV. V lost 1 base, J lost 4 bases, and 8 bases lay in between. CDR3 size: 13 residues. CDR3 bases: TGTGCCAGCAGCTTAGCGGGAGCTTACGAGCAGTACTTC. It encodes CASSLAGAYEQYF. Variable domain in full (rest from reference TRBV11-2 and TRBJ2-7): EAGVAQSPRYKIIEKRQSVAFWCNPISGHATLYWYQQILGQGPKLLIQFQNNGVVDDSQLPKDRFSAERLKGVDSTLKIQPAKLEDSAVYLCASSLAGAYEQYFGPGTRLTVT.

V is TRBV5-1 and J is TRBJ2-3, with D perhaps matching TRBD2 (6 bases). The CDR3 runs to 14 residues. The germline V and J ends were trimmed by 5 bases and 3 bases, with 13 bases remaining between them. CDR1 is SGHRS and CDR2 is YFSETQ in the germline V gene. This CDR3 reads CASRLSGYTDTQYF. CDR3 coding DNA: TGCGCCAGCAGACTCAGCGGGTATACAGATACGCAGTATTTT.